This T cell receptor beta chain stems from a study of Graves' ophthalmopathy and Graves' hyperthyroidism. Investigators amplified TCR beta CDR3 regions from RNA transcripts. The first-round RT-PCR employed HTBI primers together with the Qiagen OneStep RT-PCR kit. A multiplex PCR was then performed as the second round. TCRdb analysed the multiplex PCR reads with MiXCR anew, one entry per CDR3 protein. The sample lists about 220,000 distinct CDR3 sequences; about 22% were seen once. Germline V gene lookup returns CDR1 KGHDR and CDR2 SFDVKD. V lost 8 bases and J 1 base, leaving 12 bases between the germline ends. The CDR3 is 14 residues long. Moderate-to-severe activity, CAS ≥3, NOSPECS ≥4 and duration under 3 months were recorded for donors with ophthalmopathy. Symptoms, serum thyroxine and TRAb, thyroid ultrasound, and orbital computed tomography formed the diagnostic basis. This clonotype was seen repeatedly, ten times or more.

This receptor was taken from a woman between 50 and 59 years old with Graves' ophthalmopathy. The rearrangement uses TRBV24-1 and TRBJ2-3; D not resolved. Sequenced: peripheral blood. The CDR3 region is CATMGSFGTDTQYF. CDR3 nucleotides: TGTGCCACCATGGGATCCTTTGGCACAGATACGCAGTATTTT.